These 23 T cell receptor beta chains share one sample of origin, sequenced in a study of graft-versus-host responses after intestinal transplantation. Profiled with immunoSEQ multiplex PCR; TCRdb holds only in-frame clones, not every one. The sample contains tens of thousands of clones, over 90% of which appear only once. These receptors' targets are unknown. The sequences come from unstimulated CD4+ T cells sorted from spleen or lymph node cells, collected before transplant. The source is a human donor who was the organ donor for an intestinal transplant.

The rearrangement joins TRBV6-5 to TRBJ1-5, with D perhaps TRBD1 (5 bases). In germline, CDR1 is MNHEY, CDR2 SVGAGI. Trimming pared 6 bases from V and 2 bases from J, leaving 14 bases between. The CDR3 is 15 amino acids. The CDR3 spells CASRRRDGGNQPQHF. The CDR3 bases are TGTGCCAGCAGGCGCCGGGACGGCGGCAATCAGCCCCAGCATTTT.

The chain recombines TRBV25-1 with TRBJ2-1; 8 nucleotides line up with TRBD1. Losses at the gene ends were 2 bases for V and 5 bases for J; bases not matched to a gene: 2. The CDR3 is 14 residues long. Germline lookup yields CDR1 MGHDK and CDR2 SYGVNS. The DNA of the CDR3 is TGTGCCAGCAGTGAAGGGACAGGTCACAATGAGCAGTTCTTC. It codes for CASSEGTGHNEQFF.

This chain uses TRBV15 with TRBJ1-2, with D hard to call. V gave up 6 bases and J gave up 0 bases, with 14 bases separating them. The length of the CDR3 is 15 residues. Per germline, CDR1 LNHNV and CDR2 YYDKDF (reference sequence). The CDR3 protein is CATRDRASPNYGYTF. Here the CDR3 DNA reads TGTGCCACCAGAGATCGGGCAAGCCCTAACTATGGCTACACCTTC.

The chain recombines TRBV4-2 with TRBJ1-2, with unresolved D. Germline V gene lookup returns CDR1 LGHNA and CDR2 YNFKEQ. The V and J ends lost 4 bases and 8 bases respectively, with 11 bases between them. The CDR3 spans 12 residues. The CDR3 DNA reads TGTGCCAGCAGCCGAGATCGACAAGGCTACACCTTC. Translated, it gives CASSRDRQGYTF.

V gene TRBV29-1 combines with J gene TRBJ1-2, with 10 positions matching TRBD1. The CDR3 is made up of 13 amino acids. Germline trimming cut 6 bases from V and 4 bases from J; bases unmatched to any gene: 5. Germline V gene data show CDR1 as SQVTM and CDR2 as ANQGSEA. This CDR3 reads CSVGQGESYGYTF. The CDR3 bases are TGCAGCGTAGGACAGGGGGAAAGCTATGGCTACACCTTC.

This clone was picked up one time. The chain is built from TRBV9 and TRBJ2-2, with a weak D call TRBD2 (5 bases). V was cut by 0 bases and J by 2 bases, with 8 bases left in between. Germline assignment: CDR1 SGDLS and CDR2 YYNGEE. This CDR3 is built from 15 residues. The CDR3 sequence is CASSVAGINTGELFF. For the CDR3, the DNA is TGTGCCAGCAGCGTAGCGGGGATAAACACCGGGGAGCTGTTTTTT.

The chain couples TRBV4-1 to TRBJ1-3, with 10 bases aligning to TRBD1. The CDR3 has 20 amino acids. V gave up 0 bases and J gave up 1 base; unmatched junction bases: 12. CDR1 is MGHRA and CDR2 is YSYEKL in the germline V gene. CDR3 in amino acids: CASSQDPDRGNWGSGNTIYF. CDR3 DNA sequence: TGCGCCAGCAGCCAAGATCCGGACAGGGGGAATTGGGGATCTGGAAACACCATATATTTT.

For the CDR3, the DNA is TGTGCCAGCTCACCGATAAGTCAACAGCCATCCTACGAGCAGTACTTC. Translating it yields CASSPISQQPSYEQYF. The chain couples TRBV18 to TRBJ2-7; D ambiguous. V was trimmed by 3 bases and J by 1 base, leaving 16 bases between them. Germline values: CDR1 KGHSH, CDR2 LQKENI. The length of the CDR3 is 16 residues.

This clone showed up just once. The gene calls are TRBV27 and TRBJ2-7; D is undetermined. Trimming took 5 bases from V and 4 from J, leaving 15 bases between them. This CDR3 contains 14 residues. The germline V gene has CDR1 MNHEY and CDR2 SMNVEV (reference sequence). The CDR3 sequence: CASSPQRQSYEQYF. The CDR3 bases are TGTGCCAGCAGTCCACAACGTCAGTCTTACGAGCAGTACTTC.

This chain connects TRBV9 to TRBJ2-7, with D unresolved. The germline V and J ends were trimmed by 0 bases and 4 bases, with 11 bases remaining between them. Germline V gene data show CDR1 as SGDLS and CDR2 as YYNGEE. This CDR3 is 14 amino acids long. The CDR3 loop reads CASSVATMEYEQYF. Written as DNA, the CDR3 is TGTGCCAGCAGCGTAGCTACCATGGAATACGAGCAGTACTTC.

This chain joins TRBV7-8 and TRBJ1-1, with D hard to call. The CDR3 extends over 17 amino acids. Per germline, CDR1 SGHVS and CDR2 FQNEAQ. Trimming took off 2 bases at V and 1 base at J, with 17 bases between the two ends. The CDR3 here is CASSLKGPPPRNTEAFF. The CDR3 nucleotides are TGTGCCAGCAGCTTAAAAGGGCCTCCCCCTCGGAACACTGAAGCTTTCTTT.

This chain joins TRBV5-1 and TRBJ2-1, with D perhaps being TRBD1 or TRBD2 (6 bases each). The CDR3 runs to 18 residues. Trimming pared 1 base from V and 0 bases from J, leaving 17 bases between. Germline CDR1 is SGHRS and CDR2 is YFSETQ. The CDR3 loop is CASSLKGVGGSSYNEQFF. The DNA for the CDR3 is TGCGCCAGCAGCTTGAAGGGCGTAGGGGGGAGCTCCTACAATGAGCAGTTCTTC. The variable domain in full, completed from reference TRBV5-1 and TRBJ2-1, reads KAGVTQTPRYLIKTRGQQVTLSCSPISGHRSVSWYQQTPGQGLQFLFEYFSETQRNKGNFPGRFSGRQFSNSRSEMNVSTLELGDSALYLCASSLKGVGGSSYNEQFFGPGTRLTVL.

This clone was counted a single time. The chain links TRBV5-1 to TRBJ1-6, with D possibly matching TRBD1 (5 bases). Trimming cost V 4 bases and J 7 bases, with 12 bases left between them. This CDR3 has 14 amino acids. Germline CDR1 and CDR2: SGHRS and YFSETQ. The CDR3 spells CASSRDAENSPLHF. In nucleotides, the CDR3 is TGCGCCAGCAGCCGGGACGCCGAAAATTCACCCCTCCACTTT.

The CDR3 nucleotides read TGTGCCAGCAGCTTGGGCCTCCCGAAGGAATCACCCCTCCACTTT. It translates to CASSLGLPKESPLHF. The V and J genes are TRBV7-9 and TRBJ1-6; D is unresolved. Germline V gene sequence: CDR1 SEHNR, CDR2 FQNEAQ (reference sequence). V lost 3 bases and J lost 10, with 16 bases in between. This CDR3 comprises 15 residues.

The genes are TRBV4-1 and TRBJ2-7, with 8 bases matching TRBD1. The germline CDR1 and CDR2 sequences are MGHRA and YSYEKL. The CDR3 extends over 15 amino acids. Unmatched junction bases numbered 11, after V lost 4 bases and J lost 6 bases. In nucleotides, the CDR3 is TGCGCCAGCAGCCGCCCGGACAGGGTGCAGCGCGAGCAGTACTTC. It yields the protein CASSRPDRVQREQYF.

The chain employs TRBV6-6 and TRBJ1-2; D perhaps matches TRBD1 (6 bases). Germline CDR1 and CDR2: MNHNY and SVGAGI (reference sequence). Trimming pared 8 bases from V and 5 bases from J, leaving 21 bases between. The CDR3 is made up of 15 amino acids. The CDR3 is CASFTPQGPDYGYTF. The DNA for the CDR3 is TGTGCCAGCTTCACCCCCCAGGGGCCTGATTATGGCTACACCTTC.

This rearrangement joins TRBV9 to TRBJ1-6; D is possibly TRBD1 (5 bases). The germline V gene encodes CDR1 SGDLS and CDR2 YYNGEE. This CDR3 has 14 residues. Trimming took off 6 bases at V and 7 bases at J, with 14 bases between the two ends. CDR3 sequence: CASTVGGTNSPLHF. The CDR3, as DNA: TGTGCCAGCACCGTGGGGGGGACGAATTCACCCCTCCACTTT.

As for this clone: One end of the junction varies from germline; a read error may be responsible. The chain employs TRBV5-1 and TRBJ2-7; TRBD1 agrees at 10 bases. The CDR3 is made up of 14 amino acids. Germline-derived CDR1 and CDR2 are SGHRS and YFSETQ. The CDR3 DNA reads TGCGCCAGCACCTTGACAGGGGGCGGATACGAGCAGTACTTC. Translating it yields CASTLTGGGYEQYF.

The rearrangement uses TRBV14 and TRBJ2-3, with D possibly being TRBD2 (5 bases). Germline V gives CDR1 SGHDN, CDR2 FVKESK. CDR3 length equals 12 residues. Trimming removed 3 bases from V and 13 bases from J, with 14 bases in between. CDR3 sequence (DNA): TGTGCCAGCAGCCAGCCAAGCGGAAAGGAGTATTTT. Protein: CASSQPSGKEYF.

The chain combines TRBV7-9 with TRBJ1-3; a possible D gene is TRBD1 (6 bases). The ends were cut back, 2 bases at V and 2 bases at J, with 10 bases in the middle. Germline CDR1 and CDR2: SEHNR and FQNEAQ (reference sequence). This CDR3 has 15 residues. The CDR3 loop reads CASSLRAGAGNTIYF. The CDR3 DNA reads TGTGCCAGCAGCTTAAGGGCAGGGGCTGGAAACACCATATATTTT.

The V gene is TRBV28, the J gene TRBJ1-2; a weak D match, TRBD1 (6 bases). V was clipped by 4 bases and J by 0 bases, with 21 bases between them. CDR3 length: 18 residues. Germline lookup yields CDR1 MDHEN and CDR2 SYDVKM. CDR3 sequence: CASSSHPGGLLANYGYTF. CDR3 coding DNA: TGTGCCAGCAGTTCCCATCCGGGGGGCCTCCTAGCTAACTATGGCTACACCTTC.

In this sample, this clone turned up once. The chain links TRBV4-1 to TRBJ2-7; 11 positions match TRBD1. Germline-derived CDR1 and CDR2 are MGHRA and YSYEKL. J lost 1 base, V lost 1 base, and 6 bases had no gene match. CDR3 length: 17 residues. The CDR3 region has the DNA TGCGCCAGCAGCCAAGGACGGGGGGACAGGGGGTCCTACGAGCAGTACTTC. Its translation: CASSQGRGDRGSYEQYF.

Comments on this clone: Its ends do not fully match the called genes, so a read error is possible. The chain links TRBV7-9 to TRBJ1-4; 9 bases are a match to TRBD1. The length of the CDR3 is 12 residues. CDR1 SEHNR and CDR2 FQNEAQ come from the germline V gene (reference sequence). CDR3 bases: TGTGCCAGCCAGGGACAGGGTAAAAAACTGTTCTTT. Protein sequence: CASQGQGKKLFF.